The rows below give T cell receptor beta chains drawn from one sample of a study of blood T cell repertoires in COVID-19. TCRdb keeps only in-frame clones here, not all; method: immunoSEQ multiplex PCR. The data hold a few hundred thousand clones, with 75% to 85% observed a single time. The sample consisted of peripheral blood. The receptors shown here come from an elderly woman with COVID-19, enrolled during active disease. Both conserved end residues are part of each CDR3. The order of the fields is V gene, D gene, clone size, J gene, CDR3 DNA, CDR3 protein. A D gene is named only where the DNA matches it firmly. Clone size appears in some rows only: once, few, many, or a class for an expanded clone.

>TRBV11-2|TRBD1|NA|TRBJ1-1
TGTGCCAGCAGCAACAGGGGGTTGCCTGAAGCTTTCTTT
CASSNRGLPEAFF
>TRBV15|NA|NA|TRBJ2-7
TGTGCCACCAGCAGAGAGGCAGGGTCCTACGAGCAGTACTTC
CATSREAGSYEQYF
>TRBV7-8|TRBD1|NA|TRBJ1-5
TGTGCCAGCAGCCACGACAGGGCCCAGCCCCAGCATTTT
CASSHDRAQPQHF
>TRBV6-5|TRBD2|NA|TRBJ2-7
TGTGCCAGCAGTTACTCAGGAGCGGGGGGTTCCTACGAGCAGTACTTC
CASSYSGAGGSYEQYF
>TRBV5-5|NA|NA|TRBJ2-1
TGTGCCAGCAGCTTGGTATTGTGGAGCTCCTACAATGAGCAGTTCTTC
CASSLVLWSSYNEQFF
>TRBV28|NA|NA|TRBJ1-1
TGTGCCAGCAGTCCCGGGGGAGGCACTGAAGCTTTCTTT
CASSPGGGTEAFF
>TRBV5-4|NA|NA|TRBJ1-4
TGTGCCAGCAGCCCGGAGGGGCCATCAACTAATGAAAAACTGTTTTTT
CASSPEGPSTNEKLFF
>TRBV28|NA|NA|TRBJ2-7
TGTGCCAGCAGACTCAACTACGAGCAGTACTTC
CASRLNYEQYF
>TRBV5-1|TRBD1|few|TRBJ1-3
TGCGCCAGCAGGCCCGGGACAGAGCTAAACACCATATATTTT
CASRPGTELNTIYF
>TRBV7-3|TRBD1|NA|TRBJ2-3
TGTGCCAGCACCCAAGGACAGGGAAGGCCAGATACGCAGTATTTT
CASTQGQGRPDTQYF
>TRBV10-3|NA|NA|TRBJ1-2
TGTGCCATCAGTGGGTTAACGCAGGGCTACACCTTC
CAISGLTQGYTF
>TRBV4-2|NA|few|TRBJ1-1
TGTGCCAGCAGCCAAGAACCAGGGCCGAACACTGAAGCTTTCTTT
CASSQEPGPNTEAFF
>TRBV6-2/TRBV6-3|NA|NA|TRBJ2-5
TGTGCCAGCAGTTACACGGGCCTGGGGGGAGAGACCCAGTACTTC
CASSYTGLGGETQYF
>TRBV19|TRBD1|NA|TRBJ1-5
TGTGCCAGTACCCCGGGACAGGGGGCCCATCAGCCCCAGCATTTT
CASTPGQGAHQPQHF
>TRBV11-2|TRBD2|NA|TRBJ2-1
TGTGCCAGCAGCCCCGGCCAGTGGGGAGCGGGAGGGTCTTACAATGAGCAGTTCTTC
CASSPGQWGAGGSYNEQFF
>TRBV4-2|NA|few|TRBJ1-3
TGTGCCAGCAGCCAAGGGGTCCCGGGGGGAGGAAACACCATATATTTT
CASSQGVPGGGNTIYF
>TRBV6-5|NA|NA|TRBJ1-1
TGTGCCAGCAGTTTCGCGGGGGGTACTGAAGCTTTCTTT
CASSFAGGTEAFF
>TRBV18|NA|NA|TRBJ1-5
TGTGCCAGCTCACCAGGCCAGGGAAGTCAGCCCCAGCATTTT
CASSPGQGSQPQHF
>TRBV24-1|TRBD2|NA|TRBJ2-1
TGTGCCACCAGCAAAACGGGGACTAGCGGGCTCGAGCAGTTCTTC
CATSKTGTSGLEQFF
>TRBV25-1|TRBD1|NA|TRBJ2-1
TGTGCCAGCAGTGAATCAAAGGGACAGGGCGGGAACTACAATGAGCAGTTCTTC
CASSESKGQGGNYNEQFF
>TRBV18|NA|NA|TRBJ2-5
TGTGCCAGCTCTTCAGGAGGGGGAGGGGAGACCCAGTACTTC
CASSSGGGGETQYF
>TRBV28|NA|NA|TRBJ1-2
TGTGCCAGCAGTCCATCTAACTATGGCTACACCTTC
CASSPSNYGYTF
>TRBV25-1|NA|NA|TRBJ1-1
TGTGCCAGCAGTGAACCCGGGGGAAGGTTTAAAGCTTTCTTT
CASSEPGGRFKAFF
>TRBV2|TRBD2|NA|TRBJ2-2
TGTGCCAGCAGTGAGACTAGCGGGAGGGGCACCGGGGAGCTGTTTTTT
CASSETSGRGTGELFF
>TRBV29-1|TRBD2|NA|TRBJ2-1
TGCAGCGTTGACCCTAGCGGGCCGCGCCTCGTTAGTGAGCAGTTCTTC
CSVDPSGPRLVSEQFF
>TRBV7-9|NA|NA|TRBJ1-2
TGTGCCAGCAGCTTAGCCCAGGTCAACTATGGCTACACCTTC
CASSLAQVNYGYTF
>TRBV2|NA|NA|TRBJ1-5
TGTGCCAGCAGCCGCGGGGCGAACAATCAGCCCCAGCATTTT
CASSRGANNQPQHF
>TRBV29-1|NA|few|TRBJ1-2
TGCAGCGTTGAAGCTCCCGTACAGGTCTACACCTTC
CSVEAPVQVYTF
>TRBV2|TRBD1|NA|TRBJ1-1
TGTGCCAGCAGTAGTACAGGGGGCGAGAACACTGAAGCTTTCTTT
CASSSTGGENTEAFF
>TRBV3-1/TRBV3-2|TRBD1|NA|TRBJ2-5
TGTGCCAGCAGCCCACGTTTCCTTTCGACAGGGGGCGAGAGGAAGACCCAGTACTTC
CASSPRFLSTGGERKTQYF
>TRBV19|TRBD2|NA|TRBJ2-5
TGTGCCAGTAGTTCCGTAGCGGGAGGTCTGGAGACCCAGTACTTC
CASSSVAGGLETQYF
>TRBV18|TRBD1|NA|TRBJ1-1
TGTGCCAGCTCACCACCCCGGGACAGGGCCACTGAAGCTTTCTTT
CASSPPRDRATEAFF
>TRBV7-9|TRBD1|NA|TRBJ1-3
TGTGCCAGCAGCTTAAACAGGGGATCTGGAAACACCATATATTTT
CASSLNRGSGNTIYF
>TRBV7-9|NA|once|TRBJ2-2
TGTGCCAGCAGCCCTTTTACTAACACCGGGGAGCTGTTTTTT
CASSPFTNTGELFF
>TRBV12-5|NA|NA|TRBJ1-5
TGTGCTGCCGGGGTGAATCAGCCCCAGCATTTT
CAAGVNQPQHF
>TRBV5-4|NA|NA|TRBJ2-1
TGTGCCAGCAGCCCGTGGACTATAGGGAATGAGCAGTTCTTC
CASSPWTIGNEQFF
>TRBV7-9|NA|NA|TRBJ1-6
TGTGCCAGCAGCTTAGCTTCGGGCGGGATCCCCCATAATTCACCCCTCCACTTT
CASSLASGGIPHNSPLHF
>TRBV18|TRBD2|NA|TRBJ2-1
TGTGCCAGCTCTGCCCGTTTAGCGGGAGAGGGCAATGAGCAGTTCTTC
CASSARLAGEGNEQFF
>TRBV30|NA|NA|TRBJ2-3
TGTGCCTGGAGTGCGGGGGAGAGGTTCACAGATACGCAGTATTTT
CAWSAGERFTDTQYF
>TRBV28|NA|NA|TRBJ1-2
TGTGCCAGCTCTATAAACTATGGCTACACCTTC
CASSINYGYTF
>TRBV10-3|TRBD1|NA|TRBJ1-6
TGTGCCATCAGTGGGGACAGGGGGTCACCCCTCCACTTT
CAISGDRGSPLHF
>TRBV7-8|TRBD1|NA|TRBJ1-1
TGTGCCACACACGCCGGGACAGGGCGCACTGAAGCTTTCTTT
CATHAGTGRTEAFF
>TRBV24-1|NA|NA|TRBJ1-4
TGTGCCATTGGCTGGTATGCAACTAATGAAAAACTGTTTTTT
CAIGWYATNEKLFF
>TRBV4-2|NA|NA|TRBJ2-6
TGTGCCAGCAGCTTAGACAGAAGCTCTGGGGCCAACGTCCTGACTTTC
CASSLDRSSGANVLTF
>TRBV6-2/TRBV6-3|NA|NA|TRBJ1-2
TGTGCCAGCAGCCGACAGGAGTTAACTAACTATGGCTACACCTTC
CASSRQELTNYGYTF
>TRBV10-3|TRBD2|NA|TRBJ2-7
TGTGCCATCAGCGGAGCGGGAAGCTCCTACGAGCAGTACTTC
CAISGAGSSYEQYF
>TRBV29-1|TRBD1|NA|TRBJ2-7
TGCAGCGCCGGGACAGGTCTCGAGCAGTACTTC
CSAGTGLEQYF
>TRBV6-6|NA|NA|TRBJ1-3
TGTGCCAGCAGTTACGATACTGGGAGGGGTGGAAACACCATATATTTT
CASSYDTGRGGNTIYF
>TRBV18|NA|many|TRBJ1-3
TGTGCCAGCTCACCAAGCAGGGCCGGAAACACCATATATTTT
CASSPSRAGNTIYF
>TRBV6-6|NA|NA|TRBJ1-3
TGTGCCAGCAGTTTGAGGAAGGCAGAAAACACCATATATTTT
CASSLRKAENTIYF
>TRBV18|TRBD1|NA|TRBJ1-2
TGTGCCAGCTCACCAGGAAGGCAGGGGGCGTACTATGGCTACACCTTC
CASSPGRQGAYYGYTF
>TRBV9|NA|once|TRBJ2-1
TGTGCCAGCAGCGTCCAGCGGGACAATGAGCAGTTCTTC
CASSVQRDNEQFF
>TRBV6-5|TRBD1|NA|TRBJ1-2
TGTGCCAGCAGTTACTTTGGACAGGACGCTGGCGGCTACACCTTC
CASSYFGQDAGGYTF
>TRBV7-3|NA|NA|TRBJ2-1
TGTGCCAGCAGCTGGGGACCGGGGGGCGGCAATGAGCAGTTCTTC
CASSWGPGGGNEQFF